This is a list of T cell receptor beta chains from one sample in a study of spatial heterogeneity in lung cancer. Using its own MiXCR run on the 5' RACE reads, TCRdb lists one record per CDR3 protein. The sample lists some 120,000 distinct CDR3 sequences; more than 9% were seen once. Here the sequenced sample was PBMCs, taken at follow-up. These receptors were obtained from a male donor with early-stage non-small cell lung cancer. The conserved cysteine and the conserved F or W are not part of the CDR3 here.

v_call | cdr3_aa
TRBV11-3 | ASSFSGVRGNEQF
TRBV20-1 | SARAAGDTGELF
TRBV4-1 | ASSQSGRQARDGYT
TRBV9 | ASSVAYRGPYEQY
TRBV24-1 | ATSDLQVLVADNEQF
TRBV7-9 | ASSQENAKQY
TRBV27 | ASSLEGSPLWANVLT
TRBV7-2 | ASSLGRYIQVTQF
TRBV7-9 | ASSLDRGSYEQY
TRBV7-3 | ASSSRVSTASTGELF
TRBV6-1 | ASSEPRRGEAF
TRBV7-2 | ASSLGQLTEAF
TRBV29-1 | SGAGTRDYGYT
TRBV7-3 | ASSLSSGNEQF
TRBV7-3 | ASSLARQGKGEQF